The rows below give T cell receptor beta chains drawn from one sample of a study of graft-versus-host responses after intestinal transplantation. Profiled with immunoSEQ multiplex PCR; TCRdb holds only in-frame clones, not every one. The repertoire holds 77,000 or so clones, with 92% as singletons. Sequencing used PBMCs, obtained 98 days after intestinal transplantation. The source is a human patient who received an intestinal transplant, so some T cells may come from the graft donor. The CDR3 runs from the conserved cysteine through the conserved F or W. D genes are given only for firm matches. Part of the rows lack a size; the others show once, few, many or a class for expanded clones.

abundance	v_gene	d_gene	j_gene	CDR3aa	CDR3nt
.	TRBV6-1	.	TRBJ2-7	CASSDFSYEQYF	TGTGCCAGCAGTGACTTCTCCTACGAGCAGTACTTC
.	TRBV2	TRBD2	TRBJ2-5	CASSDGGGAGETQYF	TGTGCCAGCAGTGATGGCGGGGGGGCCGGGGAGACCCAGTACTTC
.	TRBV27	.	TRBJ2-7	CASSMSLNSYEQYF	TGTGCCAGCAGTATGAGCCTGAATTCCTACGAGCAGTACTTC
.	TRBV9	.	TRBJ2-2	CASSVEVGATGELFF	TGTGCCAGCAGCGTAGAGGTGGGGGCCACCGGGGAGCTGTTTTTT
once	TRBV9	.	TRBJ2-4	CASSLGHTTKNIQYF	TGTGCCAGCAGCTTGGGACACACAACCAAAAACATTCAGTACTTC
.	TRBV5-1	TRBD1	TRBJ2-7	CASSRAGTGSNEQYF	TGCGCCAGCAGCCGGGCCGGGACAGGCAGTAACGAGCAGTACTTC
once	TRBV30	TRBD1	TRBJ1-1	CAWETGRNTEAFF	TGTGCCTGGGAGACAGGGAGGAACACTGAAGCTTTCTTT
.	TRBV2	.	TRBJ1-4	CASSVGRVVKLFF	TGTGCCAGCAGTGTGGGTAGGGTAGTAAAACTGTTTTTT
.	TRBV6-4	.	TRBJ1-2	CASSDIGAPGGYTF	TGTGCCAGCAGTGATATTGGGGCGCCGGGCGGCTACACCTTC
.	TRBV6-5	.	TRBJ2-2	CASGDFPTGELFF	TGTGCCAGCGGGGATTTTCCCACCGGGGAGCTGTTTTTT
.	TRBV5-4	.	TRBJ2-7	CAGSLDGGISSYEQYF	TGTGCCGGCAGCTTGGATGGGGGGATTAGCTCCTACGAGCAGTACTTC
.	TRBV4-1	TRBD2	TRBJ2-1	CASSQGLAGLSSYNEQFF	TGCGCCAGCAGCCAAGGACTAGCGGGGCTTAGCTCCTACAATGAGCAGTTCTTC
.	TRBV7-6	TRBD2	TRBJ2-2	CASSPRTSGRKGVGELFF	TGTGCCAGCAGCCCGCGGACTAGCGGGAGGAAGGGTGTAGGGGAGCTGTTTTTT
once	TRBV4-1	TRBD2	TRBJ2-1	CASSQDPSSGGRNEQFF	TGCGCCAGCAGCCAAGATCCCAGTAGCGGGGGGCGCAATGAGCAGTTCTTC
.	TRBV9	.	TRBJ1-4	CASSVVAGDNEKLFF	TGTGCCAGCAGCGTAGTTGCAGGGGATAATGAAAAACTGTTTTTT
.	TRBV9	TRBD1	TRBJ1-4	CASSVEGTAPATNEKLFF	TGTGCCAGCAGCGTAGAGGGGACAGCCCCTGCAACTAATGAAAAACTGTTTTTT
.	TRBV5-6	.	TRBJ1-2	CASSFVRADGYTF	TGTGCCAGCAGCTTTGTCAGAGCTGATGGCTACACCTTC
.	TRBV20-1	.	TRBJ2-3	CSATTDTQYF	TGCAGTGCTACTACAGATACGCAGTATTTT
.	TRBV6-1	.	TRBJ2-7	CASSHPTVTYEQYF	TGTGCCAGCAGTCACCCGACGGTCACCTACGAGCAGTACTTC
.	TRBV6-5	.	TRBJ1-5	CASGLNVGQPQHF	TGTGCCAGCGGCCTAAACGTCGGTCAGCCCCAGCATTTT
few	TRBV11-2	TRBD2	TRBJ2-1	CASSTGTSGGFYNEQFF	TGTGCCAGCAGCACCGGGACTAGCGGGGGGTTCTACAATGAGCAGTTCTTC
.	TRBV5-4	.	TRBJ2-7	CASSPDYAYEQYF	TGTGCCAGCAGCCCCGACTATGCCTACGAGCAGTACTTC
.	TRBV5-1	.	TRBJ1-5	CASSLYSNQPQHF	TGCGCCAGCAGCCTGTATAGCAATCAGCCCCAGCATTTT
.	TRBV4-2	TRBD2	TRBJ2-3	CASSQTNSGRGTDTQYF	TGTGCCAGCAGCCAAACCAACAGCGGGAGGGGTACAGATACGCAGTATTTT
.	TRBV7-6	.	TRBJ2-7	CASSLVADYEQYF	TGTGCCAGCAGCTTAGTGGCGGACTACGAGCAGTACTTC
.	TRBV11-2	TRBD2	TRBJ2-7	CASSSLAGGSYEQYF	TGTGCCAGCAGCTCACTAGCGGGGGGGTCCTACGAGCAGTACTTC
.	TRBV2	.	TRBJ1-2	CASSGGSTNYGYTF	TGTGCCAGCAGTGGAGGCTCTACTAACTATGGCTACACCTTC
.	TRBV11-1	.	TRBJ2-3	CASSLFRGIDTQYF	TGTGCCAGCAGCTTATTTCGGGGAATAGATACGCAGTATTTT
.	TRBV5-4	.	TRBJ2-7	CASSPDYAYEQYF	TGTGCCAGCAGCCCCGACTATGCCTACGAGCAGTACTTC
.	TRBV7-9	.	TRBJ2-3	CASTFYLEQYF	TGTGCCAGCACCTTCTACTTGGAACAGTATTTT
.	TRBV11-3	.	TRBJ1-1	CASSLDRGRFTEAFF	TGTGCCAGCAGCCTCGACAGAGGGCGATTCACTGAAGCTTTCTTT
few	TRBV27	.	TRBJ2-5	CASSSSRGGGGETQYF	TGTGCCAGCAGTAGTTCGAGGGGGGGTGGGGGAGAGACCCAGTACTTC
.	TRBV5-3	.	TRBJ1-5	CARRPCGQPQHF	TGTGCCAGAAGGCCTTGTGGGCAGCCCCAGCATTTT
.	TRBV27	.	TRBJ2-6	CASSSTGTSGANVLTF	TGTGCCAGCAGTTCGACAGGTACCTCTGGGGCCAACGTCCTGACTTTC
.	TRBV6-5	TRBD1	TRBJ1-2	CASSYSSGGIEGYTF	TGTGCCAGCAGTTACTCCTCAGGGGGCATTGAGGGCTACACCTTC
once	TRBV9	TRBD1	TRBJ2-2	CASSVVGQGTGELFF	TGTGCCAGCAGCGTAGTGGGACAGGGAACCGGGGAGCTGTTTTTT
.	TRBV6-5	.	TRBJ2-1	CASSLSDSYNEQFF	TGTGCCAGCAGTCTTAGCGACTCCTACAATGAGCAGTTCTTC